Each of the 7 T cell receptor beta chains below was sequenced from the same sample in a study of T cells in Graves' hyperthyroidism and ophthalmopathy. It was RNA transcripts that yielded the amplified TCR beta CDR3 regions. TCR CDR3 underwent first-round RT-PCR with the HTBI primer set. Each CDR3 protein gets one entry after TCRdb re-called the multiplex PCR reads with MiXCR. The table records 550,000 to 850,000 distinct CDR3 sequences, roughly a sixth of them present only once. The sequencing input was blood. The receptors derive from a woman in her forties or fifties with Graves' hyperthyroidism that later progressed to Graves' ophthalmopathy.

This clonotype was detected only a few times. The chain uses TRBV29-1 and TRBJ1-1, with 7 bases fitting TRBD1. Per the germline V gene, CDR1 is SQVTM and CDR2 is ANQGSEA. The CDR3 spans 13 residues. Losses at the gene ends were 8 bases for V and 1 base for J; bases not matched to a gene: 7. CDR3 sequence reads: CSSRRGGNTEAFF. The CDR3 region has the DNA TGCAGCTCCCGCAGGGGGGGGAACACTGAAGCTTTCTTT.

This clonotype came up a few times. This chain connects TRBV20-1 to TRBJ1-6; no reliable D call. With 0 bases removed from V and 3 bases from J, the gap between germline ends came to 9 bases. Germline V gives CDR1 DFQATT, CDR2 SNEGSKA (reference sequence). This CDR3 spans 15 amino acids. The CDR3, as DNA: TGCAGTGCTAGAGATCGGGCAGACTATAATTCACCCCTCCACTTT. Translation: CSARDRADYNSPLHF.

This chain links TRBV19 with TRBJ1-1; D gene ambiguous. This CDR3 spans 15 amino acids. With 3 bases removed from V and 1 base from J, the gap between germline ends came to 12 bases. Germline CDR1 reads LNHDA; CDR2 reads SQIVND (reference sequence). The CDR3 is CASSMRNARNTEAFF. Here the CDR3 DNA reads TGTGCCAGTAGTATGAGGAACGCTAGGAACACTGAAGCTTTCTTT.

The table lists this clonotype with many counts. This rearrangement joins TRBV20-1 to TRBJ1-1; TRBD1 aligns across 7 bases. Germline V CDR1 and CDR2: DFQATT, SNEGSKA (reference sequence). This CDR3 has 13 residues. Germline trimming cut 6 bases from V and 0 bases from J; bases unmatched to any gene: 4. The CDR3 DNA reads TGCAGTGCAAACGGACAGGTGAACACTGAAGCTTTCTTT. Residues: CSANGQVNTEAFF.

The sample holds many counts of this clonotype. The rearrangement links TRBV12-3 or TRBV12-4 to TRBJ2-3, with 9 bases lining up with TRBD1. Trimming at V came to 7 bases and at J to 9 bases, leaving 14 bases not matched to a gene. There are 15 residues in the CDR3. The CDR3 bases are TGTGCCAGCACCTCGGGACAGGGTCGTCTATACACGCAGTATTTT. Translation: CASTSGQGRLYTQYF.

Worth noting for this clonotype: Given the absence of the conserved phenylalanine or tryptophan at the CDR3 end, a read error is likely. V gene TRBV3-1 combines with J gene TRBJ2-3; 12 bases map to TRBD2. Germline CDR1 LGHDT, CDR2 YNNKEL (reference sequence). J lost 5 bases, V lost 3 bases, and 3 bases had no gene match. The length of the CDR3 is 15 residues. This CDR3 is CASSHRTSGKDTQYS. In DNA, the CDR3 is TGTGCCAGCAGCCACCGGACTAGCGGGAAAGATACGCAGTATTCT.

The chain employs TRBV6-9 and TRBJ1-1; 9 positions agree with TRBD1. Germline loops: CDR1 MNHGY, CDR2 SVAAGI. The CDR3 is 17 amino acids. The ends lost 4 bases at V and 3 bases at J; junction bases unmatched: 12. The CDR3 region has the DNA TGTGCCAGCAGTTCAGGACAGGGGCGGCTGTGGGACACTGAAGCTTTCTTT. Translated: CASSSGQGRLWDTEAFF.